One sample yielded the 18 T cell receptor beta chains listed below, sequenced in a study of technical replicates of blood from a handful of donors. Sequenced by immunoSEQ multiplex PCR; TCRdb stores in-frame clones only, minus some. The sample has approximately 13,000 clones; 86% are singletons. The sequenced material came from PBMCs. Every receptor here comes from a human donor in good health.

The genes are TRBV6-4 and TRBJ2-1; 11 bases are shared with TRBD2. V shed 3 bases and J 7 bases; nucleotides not matched to a gene: 14. Per germline, CDR1 MRHNA and CDR2 SNTAGT. The CDR3 runs to 18 residues. The chain's CDR3 is CASSEGTSGGGAGNEQFF. Written as DNA, the CDR3 is TGTGCCAGCAGTGAGGGGACTAGCGGAGGCGGGGCGGGAAATGAGCAGTTCTTC.

This rearrangement joins TRBV7-9 to TRBJ2-6, with a possible D match to TRBD1 (5 bases). The germline V and J ends were trimmed by 3 bases and 1 base, with 10 bases remaining between them. The CDR3 spans 16 residues. Germline values: CDR1 SEHNR, CDR2 FQNEAQ (reference sequence). For the CDR3, the DNA is TGTGCCAGCAGCTTGGCCCAGGGATCTGGGGCCAACGTCCTGACTTTC. Translation: CASSLAQGSGANVLTF.

The rearrangement joins TRBV5-1 to TRBJ2-7; 8 bases align to TRBD2. V was clipped by 3 bases and J by 0 bases; unmatched bases: 8. CDR1 is SGHRS and CDR2 is YFSETQ in the germline V gene. The CDR3 has 16 amino acids. CDR3 sequence reads: CASSSGLDYSSYEQYF. In DNA, the CDR3 is TGCGCCAGCAGCTCGGGACTAGATTATTCCTCCTACGAGCAGTACTTC.

The chain employs TRBV18 and TRBJ2-5, with D hard to call. The V gene's germline CDR1 is KGHSH and CDR2 LQKENI. V lost 3 bases, J lost 4 bases, and 9 bases lay in between. The length of the CDR3 is 13 residues. CDR3 sequence: CASSPLVRETQYF. CDR3 DNA sequence: TGTGCCAGCTCACCTCTGGTGAGAGAGACCCAGTACTTC.

V is TRBV27 and J is TRBJ2-1; D call uncertain. The CDR3 has 13 residues. V lost 0 bases and J 4 bases, leaving 4 bases between the germline ends. Germline V gene lookup returns CDR1 MNHEY and CDR2 SMNVEV (reference sequence). CDR3 DNA: TGTGCCAGCAGTTTATCACGGTACAATGAGCAGTTCTTC. It yields the protein CASSLSRYNEQFF.

The chain couples TRBV7-8 to TRBJ1-2; 9 bases line up with TRBD1. The J segment lost 6 bases and the V segment lost 5 bases, leaving 4 bases of the junction unmatched. Germline CDR1 reads SGHVS; CDR2 reads FQNEAQ. This CDR3 contains 13 residues. CDR3 loop: CASSPRTGDGYTF. CDR3 nucleotide sequence: TGTGCCAGCAGCCCTAGGACAGGGGATGGCTACACCTTC.

The CDR3 DNA is TGTGCCAGCCGGGACAGGGGGCAGGGGTACACTGAAGCTTTCTTT. Translated, it gives CASRDRGQGYTEAFF. V gene TRBV13 combines with J gene TRBJ1-1, with 12 nucleotides matching TRBD1. Germline loops: CDR1 PRHDT, CDR2 FYEKMQ (reference sequence). Trimming took 8 bases from V and 3 from J; bases not matched to a gene: 7. The CDR3 extends over 15 amino acids.

The V call is TRBV9, the J call TRBJ2-1, with TRBD2 matching 8 bases. The CDR3 has 16 residues. Germline trimming cut 2 bases from V and 2 bases from J; bases unmatched to any gene: 6. Per the germline V gene, CDR1 is SGDLS and CDR2 is YYNGEE. CDR3 in DNA: TGTGCCAGCAGCGTCGACCCGGGACTAGCCTACAATGAGCAGTTCTTC. It codes for CASSVDPGLAYNEQFF. Full variable domain (outside the CDR3, taken from reference TRBV9 and TRBJ2-1): DSGVTQTPKHLITATGQRVTLRCSPRSGDLSVYWYQQSLDQGLQFLIQYYNGEERAKGNILERFSAQQFPDLHSELNLSSLELGDSALYFCASSVDPGLAYNEQFFGPGTRLTVL.

This sequence joins TRBV27 and TRBJ1-2, with a weak D call TRBD1 (6 bases). Trimming cost V 6 bases and J 2 bases, with 28 bases left between them. Germline values: CDR1 MNHEY, CDR2 SMNVEV (reference sequence). The CDR3 loop spans 19 amino acids. The CDR3 here is CASSPGLGAGALGNYGYTF. DNA for the CDR3: TGTGCCAGCAGCCCAGGACTAGGTGCGGGGGCTTTAGGGAACTATGGCTACACCTTC.

The chain joins TRBV29-1 to TRBJ1-1; a weak D match, TRBD1 (5 bases). CDR1 and CDR2 from the germline V gene are SQVTM and ANQGSEA. Trimming took off 7 bases at V and 1 base at J, with 13 bases between the two ends. The CDR3 has 13 amino acids. As DNA, the CDR3 is TGCAGCGCCCGCCCGGGGGGGAACACTGAAGCTTTCTTT. The encoded protein is CSARPGGNTEAFF. Using reference TRBV29-1 and TRBJ1-1 for the parts outside the CDR3, the full variable domain is SAVISQKPSRDICQRGTSLTIQCQVDSQVTMMFWYRQQPGQSLTLIATANQGSEATYESGFVIDKFPISRPNLTFSTLTVSNMSPEDSSIYLCSARPGGNTEAFFGQGTRLTVV.

The chain couples TRBV6-6 to TRBJ2-4; 12 bases are shared with TRBD2. V was pared by 6 bases and J by 3 bases, with 3 bases of the junction left unmatched. This CDR3 is built from 15 residues. Looked up from germline, CDR1 is MNHNY and CDR2 is SVGAGI (reference sequence). The DNA of the CDR3 is TGTGCCAGCAGCTCTAGCGGGAGGGACAAAAACATTCAGTACTTC. This codes for CASSSSGRDKNIQYF.

This chain joins TRBV5-5 and TRBJ2-7; TRBD2 is a possible D gene (6 bases). V was trimmed by 0 bases and J by 3 bases, leaving 7 bases between them. The CDR3 consists of 13 residues. From germline, CDR1 is SGHKS and CDR2 YYEKEE (reference sequence). The DNA of the CDR3 is TGTGCCAGCAGCTTGGCGGAGGGCTACGAGCAGTACTTC. This sequence encodes CASSLAEGYEQYF. Drawing the rest from reference TRBV5-5 and TRBJ2-7, the complete variable domain is DAGVTQSPTHLIKTRGQQVTLRCSPISGHKSVSWYQQVLGQGPQFIFQYYEKEERGRGNFPDRFSARQFPNYSSELNVNALLLGDSALYLCASSLAEGYEQYFGPGTRLTVT.

This clone has only a few counts. The rearrangement joins TRBV28 to TRBJ1-1; possible D gene TRBD1, 6 bases. Trimming left V 6 bases short and J 4 bases short, with 21 bases between. The CDR3 length is 16 residues. Germline loops: CDR1 MDHEN, CDR2 SYDVKM. CDR3 sequence: CASSTSVTGKTTEAFF. The CDR3 nucleotides read TGTGCCAGCAGCACGTCCGTTACAGGGAAGACCACTGAAGCTTTCTTT.

The chain has TRBV7-9 and TRBJ2-1; the match to TRBD2 covers 12 bases. CDR1 is SEHNR and CDR2 is FQNEAQ in the germline V gene (reference sequence). V lost 5 bases and J lost 7; bases outside the gene matches: 15. This CDR3 has 18 amino acids. Here the CDR3 DNA reads TGTGCCAGCAGCGCGAAAGTACGACTAGCGGGAGTTTCAAATGAGCAGTTCTTC. This sequence encodes CASSAKVRLAGVSNEQFF.

The V gene is TRBV5-1, the J gene TRBJ1-1; D gene unclear. Trimming removed 5 bases at V and 2 bases at J, with 10 bases between. From germline, CDR1 is SGHRS and CDR2 YFSETQ. The CDR3 is 13 residues long. The CDR3: CASRATDNTEAFF. The CDR3 bases are TGCGCCAGCAGAGCGACCGACAACACTGAAGCTTTCTTT.

In its sample, this clone was seen a few times. V gene TRBV19 combines with J gene TRBJ1-1; TRBD1 might be the D (6 bases). Germline lookup yields CDR1 LNHDA and CDR2 SQIVND (reference sequence). CDR3 length equals 15 residues. V lost 9 bases to trimming and J lost 7 bases, with 24 bases between them. The CDR3 sequence is CARQQDRGNRVEAFF. CDR3 in DNA: TGTGCCAGACAACAGGACAGAGGGAACAGGGTTGAAGCTTTCTTT.

This chain uses TRBV28 with TRBJ1-5; no definite D call. V shed 3 bases and J shed 7 bases, with 16 bases lying between them. The CDR3 extends over 15 amino acids. Germline CDR1 MDHEN, CDR2 SYDVKM. The CDR3 spells CASSLVQWLRQPQHF. In DNA, the CDR3 is TGTGCCAGCAGTTTGGTTCAATGGTTACGGCAGCCCCAGCATTTT.

This clone was seen just once. The chain couples TRBV29-1 to TRBJ1-4; 7 nucleotides match TRBD1. This CDR3 has 11 residues. Trimming cost V 5 bases and J 7 bases; bases outside gene matches: 1. Looked up from germline, CDR1 is SQVTM and CDR2 is ANQGSEA. The CDR3 reads CSVRTGEKLFF. CDR3 DNA: TGCAGCGTTCGGACAGGTGAAAAACTGTTTTTT. Combining the CDR3 with reference TRBV29-1 and TRBJ1-4 gives the whole variable domain SAVISQKPSRDICQRGTSLTIQCQVDSQVTMMFWYRQQPGQSLTLIATANQGSEATYESGFVIDKFPISRPNLTFSTLTVSNMSPEDSSIYLCSVRTGEKLFFGSGTQLSVL.